One sample yielded the 20 T cell receptor beta chains listed below, sequenced in a study of control samples from healthy donors and cancer patients. TCRdb's copy holds only in-frame clones and misses some; the assay was immunoSEQ multiplex PCR. This sample carries about 110,000 clones, about nine tenths of them seen once, and the ten largest clones take 4% to 4.5%. The sequencing input was blood. The receptor source for this set is a human donor in good health. The donor label of this sample is uncertain.

The genes are TRBV3-1 (or the pseudogene TRBV3-2) and TRBJ1-4; D gene uncertain. The V end was cut by 2 bases, the J end by 5 bases, with 9 bases between. The CDR3 has 14 residues. Germline CDR1 reads LGHDT; CDR2 reads YNNKEL (reference sequence). CDR3 nucleotides: TGTGCCAGCAGCCAACCGGGCAGGAATGAAAAACTGTTTTTT. This encodes CASSQPGRNEKLFF.

This rearrangement joins TRBV9 to TRBJ1-2; D is unclear. The germline gives CDR1 SGDLS, CDR2 YYNGEE. V dropped 0 bases and J dropped 2 bases, with 5 bases sitting between them. This CDR3 region has 13 residues. The CDR3 DNA reads TGTGCCAGCAGCGTAGCGAGCAACTATGGCTACACCTTC. Amino acid sequence: CASSVASNYGYTF.

The rearrangement joins TRBV6-2 or TRBV6-3 to TRBJ2-2; D is unresolved. Trimming pared 6 bases from V and 3 bases from J, leaving 8 bases between. The CDR3 has 13 amino acids. The germline V gene encodes CDR1 MNHEY and CDR2 SVGEGT. The CDR3 DNA follows: TGTGCCAGCAGCAAACGGGACACCGGGGAGCTGTTTTTT. Its translation is CASSKRDTGELFF.

This clone was counted a single time. The V and J genes are TRBV28 and TRBJ1-4; D unresolved. The CDR3 loop spans 14 amino acids. Germline V gene sequence: CDR1 MDHEN, CDR2 SYDVKM. V was pared by 3 bases and J by 4 bases, with 9 bases between. The CDR3 nucleotides are TGTGCCAGCAGTTTCTCCCAGCGTAATGAAAAACTGTTTTTT. This gives the protein CASSFSQRNEKLFF.

This clone was seen ten or more times. The genes are TRBV6-4 and TRBJ2-2, with 9 bases aligning to TRBD1. J was trimmed by 7 bases and V by 6 bases; bases with no gene match: 9. This CDR3 has 15 residues. Germline CDR1 and CDR2: MRHNA and SNTAGT. Written as DNA, the CDR3 is TGTGCCAGCAGCCGACAGGGGGGAACAGACGGGGAGCTGTTTTTT. This codes for CASSRQGGTDGELFF.

The V call is TRBV5-1, the J call TRBJ2-2, with 10 positions matching TRBD1. J gave up 3 bases and V 4 bases, and 3 bases lay outside the gene matches. Germline V gives CDR1 SGHRS, CDR2 YFSETQ. The CDR3 loop spans 15 amino acids. As DNA, the CDR3 is TGCGCCAGCAGCCCTGGGACAGGGGACACCGGGGAGCTGTTTTTT. Protein product: CASSPGTGDTGELFF.

The rearrangement uses TRBV6-5 and TRBJ1-4, with D tentatively TRBD1 (6 bases). The V gene lost 7 bases and the J gene lost 8 bases, with 17 bases spanning the gap. CDR3 length: 14 residues. CDR1 is MNHEY, CDR2 SVGAGI, per germline. Written as DNA, the CDR3 is TGTGCCAGCACCCCCCCAGGGGACGTCGAAAAACTGTTTTTT. As protein: CASTPPGDVEKLFF.

The rearrangement joins TRBV4-3 to TRBJ2-3, with D tentatively TRBD2 (6 bases). CDR1 is LGHNA, CDR2 YSLEER, per germline. This CDR3 has 15 amino acids. V gave up 0 bases and J gave up 2 bases, with 9 bases separating them. CDR3 loop: CASSQEEGLTDTQYF. As DNA, the CDR3 is TGCGCCAGCAGCCAAGAGGAGGGCCTCACAGATACGCAGTATTTT.

The V gene is TRBV9, the J gene TRBJ1-1; tentative D call: TRBD1 (5 bases). CDR1 is SGDLS and CDR2 is YYNGEE in the germline V gene. Trimming shortened V by 0 bases and J by 3 bases, and 9 bases separated the two germline ends. CDR3 size: 14 residues. The CDR3 bases are TGTGCCAGCAGCGTAGTGGACATGGACACTGAAGCTTTCTTT. This translates into CASSVVDMDTEAFF. The complete variable domain, with remaining parts taken from reference TRBV9 and TRBJ1-1, reads DSGVTQTPKHLITATGQRVTLRCSPRSGDLSVYWYQQSLDQGLQFLIQYYNGEERAKGNILERFSAQQFPDLHSELNLSSLELGDSALYFCASSVVDMDTEAFFGQGTRLTVV.

For this clone: Other DNA sequences within the sample encode an identical CDR3. V usage is TRBV24-1 and J usage is TRBJ2-3, with 12 bases aligning to TRBD1. In germline, CDR1 is KGHDR, CDR2 SFDVKD. The CDR3 is 16 amino acids. V was clipped by 7 bases and J by 5 bases; unmatched bases: 9. This CDR3 is CATSSPGQGAEDTQYF. As DNA, the CDR3 is TGTGCCACCAGCTCTCCGGGACAGGGGGCTGAAGATACGCAGTATTTT.

The gene calls are TRBV6-5 and TRBJ1-2; 8 nucleotides align to TRBD1. Germline CDR1 and CDR2: MNHEY and SVGAGI. CDR3 size: 15 residues. V shed 2 bases and J 4 bases; nucleotides not matched to a gene: 6. The CDR3 nucleotides read TGTGCCAGCAGTTACGGACAGGGAGAAGGCTATGGCTACACCTTC. Translating gives CASSYGQGEGYGYTF.

This chain joins TRBV2 and TRBJ2-2; no definite D call. Trimming removed 6 bases at V and 8 bases at J, with 13 bases between. The V gene's germline CDR1 is SNHLY and CDR2 FYNNEI. This CDR3 contains 13 residues. CDR3 sequence reads: CASRPVVAGELFF. The CDR3 region has the DNA TGTGCCAGCAGGCCCGTCGTTGCGGGGGAGCTGTTTTTT.

The chain uses TRBV20-1 and TRBJ2-1; the D is unclear. This CDR3 spans 10 amino acids. From germline, CDR1 is DFQATT and CDR2 SNEGSKA (reference sequence). Trimming pared 4 bases from V and 5 bases from J, leaving 3 bases between. CDR3 bases: TGCAGTGCTATCAACAATGAGCAGTTCTTC. This translates into CSAINNEQFF.

The chain joins TRBV5-1 to TRBJ1-1; no clear D gene. V lost 4 bases and J 4 bases, leaving 14 bases between the germline ends. The CDR3 has 14 residues. Per the germline V gene, CDR1 is SGHRS and CDR2 is YFSETQ. CDR3 nucleotide sequence: TGCGCCAGCAGCGACCGGGAGAGAAGCACTGAAGCTTTCTTT. Amino acid sequence: CASSDRERSTEAFF. Supplemented by reference TRBV5-1 and TRBJ1-1, the full variable domain reads KAGVTQTPRYLIKTRGQQVTLSCSPISGHRSVSWYQQTPGQGLQFLFEYFSETQRNKGNFPGRFSGRQFSNSRSEMNVSTLELGDSALYLCASSDRERSTEAFFGQGTRLTVV.

V usage is TRBV7-2 and J usage is TRBJ1-4; no clear D. Germline CDR1 reads SGHTA; CDR2 reads FQGNSA. Trimming cost V 5 bases and J 8 bases, with 18 bases left between them. This CDR3 is built from 15 residues. The DNA for the CDR3 is TGTGCCAGCAGCATAAGTGTAGGGTTGGGCGAAAAACTGTTTTTT. Its protein is CASSISVGLGEKLFF. The whole variable domain, filled in from reference TRBV7-2 and TRBJ1-4, reads GAGVSQSPSNKVTEKGKDVELRCDPISGHTALYWYRQSLGQGLEFLIYFQGNSAPDKSGLPSDRFSAERTGGSVSTLTIQRTQQEDSAVYLCASSISVGLGEKLFFGSGTQLSVL.

Written as DNA, the CDR3 is TGTGCCAGTAGTATTACAGGGGTTTGGACTGAAGCTTTCTTT. Translation gives CASSITGVWTEAFF. The J gene is TRBJ1-1, the V gene TRBV19; 7 bases are shared with TRBD1. V dropped 3 bases and J dropped 5; count of bases not matched to a gene: 6. CDR3 length: 14 amino acids. Germline V CDR1 and CDR2: LNHDA, SQIVND (reference sequence).

The CDR3 DNA follows: TGTGCCAGCAGCTCGGACGGATATGGCTACACCTTC. Amino acids: CASSSDGYGYTF. The V and J genes are TRBV7-9 and TRBJ1-2; no clear D gene. This CDR3 spans 12 amino acids. V lost 4 bases to trimming and J lost 5 bases, with 8 bases between them. CDR1 and CDR2 from the germline V gene are SEHNR and FQNEAQ (reference sequence). The whole variable domain, remainder taken from reference TRBV7-9 and TRBJ1-2, is DTGVSQNPRHKITKRGQNVTFRCDPISEHNRLYWYRQTLGQGPEFLTYFQNEAQLEKSRLLSDRFSAERPKGSFSTLEIQRTEQGDSAMYLCASSSDGYGYTFGSGTRLTVV.

The gene calls are TRBV2 and TRBJ2-5; TRBD2 matches 10 bases. Looked up from germline, CDR1 is SNHLY and CDR2 is FYNNEI. CDR3 length: 15 residues. V trimming: 3 bases; J trimming: 5 bases; junction bases outside the gene matches: 6. The CDR3 DNA is TGTGCCAGCAGTGACAGCGGGGGGGCTTTTGAGACCCAGTACTTC. Translating gives CASSDSGGAFETQYF.

This chain links TRBV9 with TRBJ1-1; D call uncertain. This CDR3 is built from 13 residues. Trimming removed 3 bases from V and 5 bases from J, with 11 bases in between. Germline CDR1 is SGDLS and CDR2 is YYNGEE. The chain's CDR3 is CASSAEGRTEAFF. The DNA of the CDR3 is TGTGCCAGCAGCGCCGAAGGGAGGACTGAAGCTTTCTTT.

The rearrangement joins TRBV3-1 (or the pseudogene TRBV3-2) to TRBJ2-7; D gene ambiguous. The CDR3 loop spans 11 amino acids. V was trimmed by 3 bases and J by 7 bases, leaving 7 bases between them. Germline CDR1 and CDR2: LGHDT and YNNKEL (reference sequence). CDR3 residues: CASSHNQEQYF. The CDR3, as DNA: TGTGCCAGCAGCCACAACCAGGAGCAGTACTTC.